The 29 T cell receptor beta chains below were found in one sample sequenced in a study of blood T cell repertoires in COVID-19. Assay: immunoSEQ multiplex PCR; the TCRdb copy retains only in-frame clones and omits some. The data contain about 170,000 clones, around nine tenths of them singletons. The sequenced sample was peripheral blood. The source of these receptors is an elderly woman with COVID-19, enrolled during active disease.

This chain connects TRBV6-1 to TRBJ2-1; 7 nucleotides align to TRBD1. The CDR3 totals 15 residues. Germline loops: CDR1 MNHNS, CDR2 SASEGT. V was clipped by 2 bases and J by 8 bases; unmatched bases: 9. This CDR3 reads CASSERRQGADEQFF. The CDR3 coding sequence is TGTGCCAGCAGTGAAAGGAGACAGGGAGCCGATGAGCAGTTCTTC.

This clone has a single count. The J gene is TRBJ2-7, the V gene TRBV15; 8 bases line up with TRBD1. The CDR3 length is 15 residues. The V gene's germline CDR1 is LNHNV and CDR2 YYDKDF (reference sequence). Unmatched junction bases numbered 8, after V lost 5 bases and J lost 2 bases. CDR3 in amino acids: CATSEEQGATYEQYF. The CDR3 region has the DNA TGTGCCACCAGCGAGGAGCAGGGGGCAACCTACGAGCAGTACTTC.

The chain couples TRBV19 to TRBJ2-1, with 7 nucleotides matching TRBD2. J was trimmed by 5 bases and V by 7 bases; bases with no gene match: 8. Germline V gene sequence: CDR1 LNHDA, CDR2 SQIVND (reference sequence). The CDR3 has 14 residues. CDR3 amino acids: CASKRGDTHNEQFF. CDR3 in DNA: TGTGCCAGTAAGCGGGGTGATACTCACAATGAGCAGTTCTTC. The full variable domain, rest sourced from reference TRBV19 and TRBJ2-1, is DGGITQSPKYLFRKEGQNVTLSCEQNLNHDAMYWYRQDPGQGLRLIYYSQIVNDFQKGDIAEGYSVSREKKESFPLTVTSAQKNPTAFYLCASKRGDTHNEQFFGPGTRLTVL.

The CDR3 DNA is TGTGCCAGCAGCTTAGTGCACAGGTCTGAAGCTTTCTTT. This translates into CASSLVHRSEAFF. The rearrangement links TRBV7-2 to TRBJ1-1; D possibly corresponds to TRBD1 (5 bases). V was pared by 1 base and J by 6 bases, with 9 bases between. CDR1 is SGHTA and CDR2 is FQGNSA in the germline V gene. This CDR3 is 13 amino acids long.

The chain couples TRBV5-6 to TRBJ2-7; TRBD2 aligns across 8 bases. Germline loops: CDR1 SGHDT, CDR2 YYEEEE. This CDR3 spans 14 amino acids. The J segment lost 2 bases and the V segment lost 4 bases, leaving 5 bases of the junction unmatched. The CDR3 sequence is CASSLGGATYEQYF. As DNA, the CDR3 is TGTGCCAGCAGCCTCGGGGGGGCCACCTACGAGCAGTACTTC.

CDR3 amino acids: CASSPRGTSGRGGELFF. DNA of the CDR3: TGTGCCAGCAGCCCGCGGGGGACTAGCGGGAGGGGCGGGGAGCTGTTTTTT. The chain has TRBV4-2 and TRBJ2-2; TRBD2 agrees at 16 bases. CDR3 length: 17 residues. Per the germline V gene, CDR1 is LGHNA and CDR2 is YNFKEQ. V gave up 4 bases and J gave up 7 bases; unmatched junction bases: 6.

The chain combines TRBV6-5 with TRBJ1-1; D not resolved. There are 13 residues in the CDR3. The germline V gene has CDR1 MNHEY and CDR2 SVGAGI. V lost 3 bases, J lost 5 bases, and 10 bases lay in between. CDR3 sequence reads: CASSYRPGTEAFF. CDR3 nucleotides: TGTGCCAGCAGTTATCGTCCCGGGACTGAAGCTTTCTTT.

The chain recombines TRBV24-1 with TRBJ2-1; D is perhaps TRBD2 (5 bases). The CDR3 length is 17 residues. Germline V gene sequence: CDR1 KGHDR, CDR2 SFDVKD. The V and J ends lost 2 bases and 8 bases respectively, with 21 bases between them. The CDR3 reads CATSDSPSTGNGDEQFF. The DNA of the CDR3 is TGTGCCACCAGTGATTCCCCCAGTACCGGGAACGGGGATGAGCAGTTCTTC.

This clone was counted only a few times. The V call is TRBV2, the J call TRBJ2-7, with TRBD1 matching over 7 bases. Looked up from germline, CDR1 is SNHLY and CDR2 is FYNNEI. V lost 10 bases, J lost 5 bases, and 14 bases stayed unmatched. The CDR3 has 14 amino acids. Written as DNA, the CDR3 is TGTGCCAACAGCATCCGGGACAGATATAACGAGCAGTACTTC. Protein sequence: CANSIRDRYNEQYF. The complete variable domain, with remaining parts taken from reference TRBV2 and TRBJ2-7, reads EPEVTQTPSHQVTQMGQEVILRCVPISNHLYFYWYRQILGQKVEFLVSFYNNEISEKSEIFDDQFSVERPDGSNFTLKIRSTKLEDSAMYFCANSIRDRYNEQYFGPGTRLTVT.

The chain recombines TRBV6-5 with TRBJ2-3; TRBD1 matches 7 bases. The CDR3 has 14 residues. The germline V gene encodes CDR1 MNHEY and CDR2 SVGAGI. Trimming took 4 bases from V and 5 from J; bases not matched to a gene: 6. The CDR3 DNA follows: TGTGCCAGCAGTTTAAACAGGGGAAGAGATACGCAGTATTTT. Its translation is CASSLNRGRDTQYF.

V and J are TRBV5-4 and TRBJ2-5, with D possibly being TRBD1 (6 bases). CDR3 size: 14 residues. Germline loops: CDR1 SGHNT, CDR2 YYREEE (reference sequence). The V and J ends lost 0 bases and 1 base respectively, with 7 bases between them. Here the CDR3 DNA reads TGTGCCAGCAGCTTGGGGACAGCCCAAGAGACCCAGTACTTC. Residues: CASSLGTAQETQYF.

The J gene is TRBJ2-5, the V gene TRBV7-9; 11 bases align to TRBD2. V shed 5 bases and J 6 bases; nucleotides not matched to a gene: 11. CDR1 and CDR2 (germline): SEHNR, FQNEAQ (reference sequence). This CDR3 contains 16 residues. CDR3 nucleotides: TGTGCCAGCAGCCCCTTAGCGGGAGGGCGGGGGAAGACCCAGTACTTC. Translating it yields CASSPLAGGRGKTQYF.

The chain carries TRBV9 and TRBJ1-6; the D gene is possibly TRBD1 (6 bases). V lost 3 bases and J 6 bases, leaving 16 bases between the germline ends. Germline values: CDR1 SGDLS, CDR2 YYNGEE. There are 16 residues in the CDR3. CDR3 DNA: TGTGCCAGCAGCGCAAGCCCTCAGGGGCGTAATTCACCCCTCCACTTT. As protein: CASSASPQGRNSPLHF.

This chain links TRBV24-1 with TRBJ2-1; TRBD2 agrees at 7 bases. From germline, CDR1 is KGHDR and CDR2 SFDVKD. This CDR3 contains 14 residues. J was trimmed by 4 bases and V by 4 bases; bases with no gene match: 3. The CDR3 is CATSEPGLYNEQFF. The CDR3 region has the DNA TGTGCCACCAGTGAACCGGGACTATACAATGAGCAGTTCTTC.

This clone was counted only a few times. J is TRBJ1-3 and V is TRBV10-3; D unclear. The V gene lost 9 bases and the J gene lost 4 bases, with 7 bases spanning the gap. Germline V lookup: CDR1 ENHRY, CDR2 SYGVKD. CDR3 size: 11 residues. CDR3 nucleotides: TGTGCCATGGCTGGCGGAAACACCATATATTTT. Protein: CAMAGGNTIYF.

The CDR3 loop reads CASSRSREEKLFF. The CDR3 DNA sequence: TGTGCCAGCAGCCGTTCGAGGGAAGAAAAACTGTTTTTT. This chain uses TRBV7-2 with TRBJ1-4; D ambiguous. The germline V and J ends were trimmed by 5 bases and 8 bases, with 12 bases remaining between them. CDR1 SGHTA and CDR2 FQGNSA come from the germline V gene. The CDR3 consists of 13 residues.

CDR3 sequence reads: CASTRGMNTEAFF. CDR3 nucleotide sequence: TGTGCCAGCACCAGGGGCATGAACACTGAAGCTTTCTTT. The gene calls are TRBV6-5 and TRBJ1-1; possibly TRBD1 for D (6 bases). CDR3 length: 13 residues. Germline V gives CDR1 MNHEY, CDR2 SVGAGI. Trimming left V 7 bases short and J 0 bases short, with 9 bases between.

The V call is TRBV11-3, the J call TRBJ2-2, with D perhaps TRBD2 (6 bases). CDR1 is SGHNT and CDR2 is YENEEA in the germline V gene. V gave up 4 bases and J gave up 5 bases, with 14 bases separating them. This CDR3 is built from 15 residues. This CDR3 reads CASSSPYGGTGELFF. The DNA for the CDR3 is TGTGCCAGCAGCTCGCCTTACGGGGGAACCGGGGAGCTGTTTTTT.

The chain links TRBV18 to TRBJ2-3; 16 bases are shared with TRBD2. The CDR3 loop spans 18 amino acids. Germline-derived CDR1 and CDR2 are KGHSH and LQKENI. Trimming took 3 bases from V and 1 from J; bases not matched to a gene: 4. The CDR3 DNA reads as TGTGCCAGCTCACCGGGACTAGCGGGAGGGTCGGGCACAGATACGCAGTATTTT. Translated: CASSPGLAGGSGTDTQYF. The full variable domain, rest sourced from reference TRBV18 and TRBJ2-3, is NAGVMQNPRHLVRRRGQEARLRCSPMKGHSHVYWYRQLPEEGLKFMVYLQKENIIDESGMPKERFSAEFPKEGPSILRIQQVVRGDSAAYFCASSPGLAGGSGTDTQYFGPGTRLTVL.

This clone was detected once. The J gene is TRBJ1-2, the V gene TRBV28, with 7 nucleotides matching TRBD1. J lost 8 bases, V lost 3 bases, and 9 bases had no gene match. From germline, CDR1 is MDHEN and CDR2 SYDVKM. This CDR3 contains 14 residues. CDR3 coding DNA: TGTGCCAGCAGTTTTGACAGGGTGGGGAGAGGCTACACCTTC. It specifies CASSFDRVGRGYTF.

The J gene is TRBJ2-5, the V gene TRBV4-3; TRBD1 might be the D (5 bases). Germline V gene data show CDR1 as LGHNA and CDR2 as YSLEER. Trimming stripped 0 bases from V and 4 bases from J, with 9 bases between. CDR3 length equals 14 residues. CDR3 sequence: CASSQDDSSETQYF. DNA for the CDR3: TGCGCCAGCAGCCAAGATGACAGTTCAGAGACCCAGTACTTC.

The CDR3 here is CASSLDSGQGGNSPLHF. CDR3 nucleotides: TGTGCCAGCAGCTTAGATTCAGGGCAGGGGGGAAATTCACCCCTCCACTTT. J is TRBJ1-6 and V is TRBV7-6; the match to TRBD1 covers 7 bases. With V trimmed by 1 base and J by 7 bases, 10 bases remained unmatched. The CDR3 spans 17 residues. Germline assignment: CDR1 SGHVS and CDR2 FNYEAQ.

This chain links TRBV5-1 with TRBJ1-4; D is ambiguous. The V end lost 1 base, the J end lost 3 bases, and 10 bases lay between the germline ends. The CDR3 loop spans 15 amino acids. Germline V lookup: CDR1 SGHRS, CDR2 YFSETQ. As DNA, the CDR3 is TGCGCCAGCAGCTTGTCCGGGTTTCCTAATGAAAAACTGTTTTTT. This encodes CASSLSGFPNEKLFF.

The V gene is TRBV19, the J gene TRBJ1-1; no clear D gene. Germline lookup yields CDR1 LNHDA and CDR2 SQIVND (reference sequence). This CDR3 spans 15 amino acids. V was cut by 0 bases and J by 2 bases, with 10 bases left in between. DNA of the CDR3: TGTGCCAGTAGTATAGATCTAAACAGAAACACTGAAGCTTTCTTT. Translation gives CASSIDLNRNTEAFF.

This chain uses TRBV7-2 with TRBJ1-1; D uncertain. Trimming shortened V by 0 bases and J by 1 base, and 12 bases separated the two germline ends. From germline, CDR1 is SGHTA and CDR2 FQGNSA. The CDR3 is 16 residues long. The CDR3 spells CASSLASGRRNTEAFF. The CDR3 DNA sequence: TGTGCCAGCAGCTTAGCGAGCGGCAGACGGAACACTGAAGCTTTCTTT.

This clone was found once. This rearrangement joins TRBV5-4 to TRBJ1-1; 7 positions match TRBD1. The V and J ends lost 5 bases and 2 bases, in that order; junction bases with no gene match: 18. The CDR3 runs to 18 residues. In germline, CDR1 is SGHNT, CDR2 YYREEE (reference sequence). The CDR3: CASSSDYTGTVLNTEAFF. In nucleotides, the CDR3 is TGTGCCAGCAGTTCTGATTATACCGGGACAGTCCTAAACACTGAAGCTTTCTTT.

The V and J genes are TRBV18 and TRBJ2-7; D call uncertain. The V end was cut by 3 bases, the J end by 6 bases, with 15 bases between. Germline V gene lookup returns CDR1 KGHSH and CDR2 LQKENI. The CDR3 runs to 14 residues. CDR3: CASSPPETPGEQYF. The CDR3 DNA is TGTGCCAGCTCACCCCCGGAGACCCCGGGCGAGCAGTACTTC.

The chain couples TRBV7-9 to TRBJ1-3; D perhaps matches TRBD1 (6 bases). The germline gives CDR1 SEHNR, CDR2 FQNEAQ (reference sequence). The CDR3 extends over 14 amino acids. The V end lost 1 base, the J end lost 2 bases, and 6 bases lay between the germline ends. CDR3 DNA sequence: TGTGCCAGCAGCTTAGGGGACACTGGAAACACCATATATTTT. It encodes CASSLGDTGNTIYF.

V and J are TRBV5-1 and TRBJ1-4; D may be TRBD1 (6 bases). Germline CDR1 and CDR2: SGHRS and YFSETQ. The V end was cut by 3 bases, the J end by 5 bases, with 11 bases between. The length of the CDR3 is 14 residues. CDR3 DNA sequence: TGCGCCAGCAGCTCCGGGACACCGAATGAAAAACTGTTTTTT. This sequence encodes CASSSGTPNEKLFF.